Below are 2 T cell receptor beta chains sequenced from a single sample in a study of shared clonotypes between healthy human individuals. Data came from immunoSEQ multiplex PCR; TCRdb stores just in-frame clones and leaves some out. This sample carries 230,000 or so clones, 50% to 80% of them seen once, and the ten largest clones take 11%. Specimen: memory CD4+ T cells sorted from blood. Subset indicated: CD45RA-negative fraction. These receptors were collected from a man aged 25 to 40 in good health.

This chain uses TRBV28 with TRBJ2-7; D is unresolved. The CDR3 has 15 residues. Germline V gene lookup returns CDR1 MDHEN and CDR2 SYDVKM. Trimming removed 7 bases from V and 2 bases from J, with 18 bases in between. DNA of the CDR3: TGTGCCAGCAACTCGGAACAAGGGTCAACCTACGAGCAGTACTTC. Protein sequence: CASNSEQGSTYEQYF.

Ten or more counts support this clone. The chain is built from TRBV5-1 and TRBJ1-1; D remains ambiguous. Looked up from germline, CDR1 is SGHRS and CDR2 is YFSETQ. The V gene lost 0 bases and the J gene lost 6 bases, with 12 bases spanning the gap. The CDR3 has 14 residues. The CDR3 DNA reads as TGCGCCAGCAGCTTGGGGTTTAGTTCGGCTGAAGCTTTCTTT. Its protein product is CASSLGFSSAEAFF.